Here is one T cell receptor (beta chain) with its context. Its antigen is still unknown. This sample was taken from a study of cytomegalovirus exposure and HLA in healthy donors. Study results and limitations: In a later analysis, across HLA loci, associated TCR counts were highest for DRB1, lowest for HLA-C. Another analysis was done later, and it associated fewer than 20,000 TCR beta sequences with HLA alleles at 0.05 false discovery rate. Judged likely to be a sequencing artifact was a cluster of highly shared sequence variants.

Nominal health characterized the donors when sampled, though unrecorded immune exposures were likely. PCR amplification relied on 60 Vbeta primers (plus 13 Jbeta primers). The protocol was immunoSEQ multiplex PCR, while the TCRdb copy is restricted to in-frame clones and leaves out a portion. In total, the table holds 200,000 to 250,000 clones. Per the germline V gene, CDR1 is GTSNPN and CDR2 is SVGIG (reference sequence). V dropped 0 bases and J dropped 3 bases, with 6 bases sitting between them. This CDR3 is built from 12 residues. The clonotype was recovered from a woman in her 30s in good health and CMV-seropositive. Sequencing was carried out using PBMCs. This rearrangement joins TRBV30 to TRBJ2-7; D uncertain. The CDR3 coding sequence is TGTGCCTGGAGTGTATCCAGCTACGAGCAGTACTTC. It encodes CAWSVSSYEQYF. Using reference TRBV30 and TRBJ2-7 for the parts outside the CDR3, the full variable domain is SQTIHQWPATLVQPVGSPLSLECTVEGTSNPNLYWYRQAAGRGLQLLFYSVGIGQISSEVPQNLSASRPQDRQFILSSKKLLLSDSGFYLCAWSVSSYEQYFGPGTRLTVT.